Listed here are 18 T cell receptor beta chains from one sample, sequenced in a study of T cell responses to AZD1222 COVID-19 vaccine. Profiling relied on immunoSEQ multiplex PCR, and the TCRdb table lists in-frame clones only, not all of them. The sample lists around 81,000 clones, nearly 85% occurring once. Sequenced material: peripheral blood, taken on day 0 of AZD1222 vaccination. Every receptor here comes from an adult in good health.

The chain recombines TRBV15 with TRBJ1-3; no clear D. Looked up from germline, CDR1 is LNHNV and CDR2 is YYDKDF (reference sequence). Deletions cut 3 bases from V and 5 bases from J, with 14 bases between. This CDR3 spans 15 amino acids. The DNA for the CDR3 is TGTGCCACCAGCAGCCCTTCGACGGGTAGAAACACCATATATTTT. This sequence encodes CATSSPSTGRNTIYF.

The chain combines TRBV5-6 with TRBJ1-1; no clear D gene. Germline V gives CDR1 SGHDT, CDR2 YYEEEE. V shed 0 bases and J shed 2 bases, with 2 bases lying between them. The CDR3 sequence is 12 residues long. CDR3 protein: CASSLVNTEAFF. CDR3 bases: TGTGCCAGCAGCTTGGTCAACACTGAAGCTTTCTTT. Variable domain in full (rest from reference TRBV5-6 and TRBJ1-1): DAGVTQSPTHLIKTRGQQVTLRCSPKSGHDTVSWYQQALGQGPQFIFQYYEEEERQRGNFPDRFSGHQFPNYSSELNVNALLLGDSALYLCASSLVNTEAFFGQGTRLTVV.

The V and J genes are TRBV27 and TRBJ1-1; tentative D call: TRBD1 (5 bases). The CDR3 has 15 amino acids. Per the germline V gene, CDR1 is MNHEY and CDR2 is SMNVEV (reference sequence). V was shortened by 6 bases and J by 1 base, with 15 bases between the two germline ends. The chain's CDR3 is CASSPRGRGNTEAFF. In DNA form, the CDR3 reads TGTGCCAGCAGCCCTAGGGGCAGAGGGAACACTGAAGCTTTCTTT.

The chain joins TRBV15 to TRBJ2-7; maybe TRBD1 (5 bases). Trimming left V 2 bases short and J 5 bases short, with 16 bases between. Germline CDR1 LNHNV, CDR2 YYDKDF (reference sequence). This CDR3 has 15 amino acids. The CDR3 nucleotides read TGTGCCACCAGCAGACTCGGTATTGGGGCCCACGAGCAGTACTTC. It yields the protein CATSRLGIGAHEQYF.

This sequence joins TRBV18 and TRBJ2-7; 8 bases are shared with TRBD1. The CDR3 contains 15 residues. Germline V gene lookup returns CDR1 KGHSH and CDR2 LQKENI. Trimming at V came to 4 bases and at J to 2 bases, leaving 7 bases not matched to a gene. The CDR3 sequence is CASSLSTGETYEQYF. The CDR3 nucleotides read TGTGCCAGCTCACTCTCGACAGGGGAAACCTACGAGCAGTACTTC.

The V call is TRBV5-1, the J call TRBJ2-3; 11 nucleotides match TRBD2. Trimming cost V 4 bases and J 4 bases; bases outside gene matches: 8. The germline CDR1 and CDR2 sequences are SGHRS and YFSETQ. This CDR3 spans 16 amino acids. The CDR3 sequence is CASSPFSGRASDTQYF. The CDR3 DNA follows: TGCGCCAGCAGCCCCTTTAGCGGGAGGGCATCAGATACGCAGTATTTT.

This clone came up a few times. Written as DNA, the CDR3 is TGTGCCAGCAGCGGGACTAGCGGCTCCTACGAGCAGTACTTC. Its translation is CASSGTSGSYEQYF. V and J are TRBV7-2 and TRBJ2-7; 11 bases are a match to TRBD2. V shed 5 bases, J shed 0 bases, and the junction held 0 bases outside the gene matches. The germline V gene has CDR1 SGHTA and CDR2 FQGNSA. CDR3 length: 14 amino acids.

The chain carries TRBV6-2 or TRBV6-3 and TRBJ2-3, with D possibly matching TRBD2 (5 bases). Trimming left V 2 bases short and J 7 bases short, with 16 bases between. Looked up from germline, CDR1 is MNHEY and CDR2 is SVGEGT. CDR3 length equals 15 residues. The CDR3 nucleotides are TGTGCCAGCAGTTACGGGAGAACGCTAGGGAATACGCAGTATTTT. Its protein product is CASSYGRTLGNTQYF.

V gene TRBV5-1 combines with J gene TRBJ1-1, with D tentatively TRBD1 (6 bases). V dropped 4 bases and J dropped 3 bases, with 13 bases sitting between them. There are 14 residues in the CDR3. CDR1 and CDR2 (germline): SGHRS, YFSETQ. CDR3 sequence (DNA): TGCGCCAGCAGCCGGGAGGACAGCTACACTGAAGCTTTCTTT. It codes for CASSREDSYTEAFF.

Here the CDR3 DNA reads TGTGCCAGCACTACCCGTAATGAGCAGTTCTTC. This codes for CASTTRNEQFF. V and J are TRBV2 and TRBJ2-1; D is unclear. The V gene's germline CDR1 is SNHLY and CDR2 FYNNEI. Deletions cut 7 bases from V and 7 bases from J, with 8 bases between. The CDR3 totals 11 residues.

This chain uses TRBV7-9 with TRBJ1-2; no clear D. CDR1 SEHNR and CDR2 FQNEAQ come from the germline V gene (reference sequence). CDR3 length equals 13 residues. Trimming stripped 0 bases from V and 5 bases from J, with 7 bases between. As DNA, the CDR3 is TGTGCCAGCAGCTTAGCCCTCCTTTATGGCTACACCTTC. Translating gives CASSLALLYGYTF.

This sequence joins TRBV19 and TRBJ1-5; D is undetermined. The V and J ends lost 3 bases and 6 bases respectively, with 18 bases between them. From germline, CDR1 is LNHDA and CDR2 SQIVND (reference sequence). The CDR3 covers 16 residues. The CDR3 DNA follows: TGTGCCAGTAGTATGGCGGGATTATCAAAGTCTCAGCCCCAGCATTTT. Its protein is CASSMAGLSKSQPQHF.

V gene TRBV3-1 (or the pseudogene TRBV3-2) combines with J gene TRBJ2-2; the match to TRBD2 covers 8 bases. V dropped 1 base and J dropped 8; count of bases not matched to a gene: 15. Germline CDR1 reads LGHDT; CDR2 reads YNNKEL (reference sequence). This CDR3 is built from 18 residues. CDR3 sequence reads: CASSQAVGSGGRTGELFF. The CDR3 nucleotides are TGTGCCAGCAGCCAAGCGGTTGGGAGCGGGGGACGCACGGGGGAGCTGTTTTTT.

The chain recombines TRBV5-8 with TRBJ2-2, with 7 bases matching TRBD2. This CDR3 region has 16 residues. The V gene end was trimmed by 3 bases and the J gene end by 6 bases; junction bases not matched to a gene: 11. In germline, CDR1 is SGHTS, CDR2 YDEGEE. CDR3: CASSSLAAAGPGELFF. CDR3 DNA sequence: TGTGCCAGCAGCTCTCTAGCTGCAGCGGGACCCGGGGAGCTGTTTTTT.

The rearrangement links TRBV11-2 to TRBJ2-1; 7 bases line up with TRBD2. CDR3 size: 15 residues. Trimming cost V 5 bases and J 6 bases; bases outside gene matches: 10. Germline assignment: CDR1 SGHAT and CDR2 FQNNGV. The CDR3 sequence: CASSPSGGRSNEQFF. CDR3 nucleotides: TGTGCCAGCAGCCCAAGCGGCGGGAGATCCAATGAGCAGTTCTTC.

The chain is built from TRBV7-8 and TRBJ1-2; 7 nucleotides agree with TRBD1. The germline gives CDR1 SGHVS, CDR2 FQNEAQ. The CDR3 spans 15 residues. V was clipped by 5 bases and J by 4 bases; unmatched bases: 10. The CDR3 coding sequence is TGTGCCAGCAGCCAAAACAGGGGCCCTTTCTATGGCTACACCTTC. Protein sequence: CASSQNRGPFYGYTF.

The chain couples TRBV7-2 to TRBJ1-1; the D is unclear. The length of the CDR3 is 13 residues. V dropped 2 bases and J dropped 1 base, with 5 bases sitting between them. Germline V gene lookup returns CDR1 SGHTA and CDR2 FQGNSA. DNA of the CDR3: TGTGCCAGCAGCTTAATGAGGAACACTGAAGCTTTCTTT. Its protein is CASSLMRNTEAFF.

This rearrangement joins TRBV20-1 to TRBJ2-3, with D unclear. CDR3 length: 13 amino acids. CDR1 and CDR2 (germline): DFQATT, SNEGSKA (reference sequence). V lost 3 bases to trimming and J lost 1 base, with 8 bases between them. CDR3 sequence: CSASHFRTDTQYF. Written as DNA, the CDR3 is TGCAGTGCTAGTCACTTCCGCACAGATACGCAGTATTTT.